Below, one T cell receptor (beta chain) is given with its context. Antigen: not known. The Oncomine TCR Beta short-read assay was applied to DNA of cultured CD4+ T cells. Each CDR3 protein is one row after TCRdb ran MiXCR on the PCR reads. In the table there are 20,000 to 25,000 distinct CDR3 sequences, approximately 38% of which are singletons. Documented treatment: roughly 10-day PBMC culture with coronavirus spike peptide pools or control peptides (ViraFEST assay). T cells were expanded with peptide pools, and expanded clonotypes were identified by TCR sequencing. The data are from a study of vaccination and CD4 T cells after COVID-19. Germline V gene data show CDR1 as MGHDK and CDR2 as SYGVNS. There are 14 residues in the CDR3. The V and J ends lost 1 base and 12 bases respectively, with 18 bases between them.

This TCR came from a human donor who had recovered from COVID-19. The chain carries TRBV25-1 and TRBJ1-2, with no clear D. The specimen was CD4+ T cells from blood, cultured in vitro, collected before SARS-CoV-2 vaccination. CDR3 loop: CASSESGDLGIDTF. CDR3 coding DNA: TGTGCCAGCAGTGAATCGGGCGACTTGGGAATCGACACCTTC.